The T cell receptor (beta chain) under discussion was sequenced for a study of regulatory T cells in long-lasting Graves disease. With V trimmed by 0 bases and J by 2 bases, 6 bases remained unmatched. This CDR3 is built from 16 residues. Germline V gives CDR1 DFQATT, CDR2 SNEGSKA (reference sequence). Arm-PCR of CDR3 regions with iRepertoire HTBI primers generated TCR beta libraries. Using its own MiXCR run on the multiplex PCR reads, TCRdb lists one record per CDR3 protein. The sample records a few hundred thousand distinct CDR3 sequences, approximately 14% being singletons. The time point: newly diagnosed GD, antithyroid drugs for less than 3 months. There was RNA extracted from PBMCs, and the TCR library was made from it. Patients hailed from an endocrinology department in Xi'an, China. The study's findings and limits: Newly diagnosed Graves' patients exceeded persistent ones in TCR diversity.

This clonotype was counted at least ten times. No antigen is known for it. The sample was also linked to a second study, of T cells in Graves' hyperthyroidism and ophthalmopathy.

The chain couples TRBV20-1 to TRBJ2-2, with 7 bases fitting TRBD1. The receptor comes from a woman in her fifties or sixties with Graves disease. The sample here was peripheral blood mononuclear cells (PBMCs), taken at new diagnosis, from a patient treated with antithyroid drugs. This chain's CDR3 is CSARDRRGGNTGELFF. Here the CDR3 DNA reads TGCAGTGCTAGAGATCGGCGAGGGGGCAACACCGGGGAGCTGTTTTTT.